A single sample gave rise to the 26 T cell receptor beta chains below, sequenced in a study of blood T cell repertoires in COVID-19. Libraries were prepared by immunoSEQ multiplex PCR; TCRdb keeps only in-frame clonotypes and omits some of them. The repertoire includes more than 60,000 clones, approximately 86% of them detected once, and around 6% sits in the top ten. Sequencing was carried out using peripheral blood. Source of these receptors: a man at least 80 years old with COVID-19, enrolled during active disease.

The chain uses TRBV5-1 and TRBJ2-2; 7 bases align to TRBD1. The J segment lost 1 base and the V segment lost 5 bases, leaving 5 bases of the junction unmatched. The germline CDR1 and CDR2 sequences are SGHRS and YFSETQ. This CDR3 has 15 residues. CDR3 DNA sequence: TGCGCCAGCAGGACCGGGACAGAGAACACCGGGGAGCTGTTTTTT. Amino acids: CASRTGTENTGELFF.

The gene calls are TRBV5-6 and TRBJ1-2, with D maybe TRBD1 (5 bases). V shed 5 bases and J shed 3 bases, with 20 bases lying between them. CDR1 is SGHDT, CDR2 YYEEEE, per germline. This CDR3 is built from 16 residues. CDR3 residues: CASSKLGLQGHYGYTF. Written as DNA, the CDR3 is TGTGCCAGCAGTAAACTGGGACTCCAAGGCCACTATGGCTACACCTTC.

The V and J genes are TRBV6-1 and TRBJ1-4, with 9 bases fitting TRBD1. With V trimmed by 2 bases and J by 7 bases, 11 bases remained unmatched. The germline CDR1 and CDR2 sequences are MNHNS and SASEGT. The CDR3 is 17 amino acids. The CDR3 sequence is CASSEYGLGTGFEKLFF. Here the CDR3 DNA reads TGTGCCAGCAGTGAATATGGCTTGGGGACAGGGTTTGAAAAACTGTTTTTT.

V and J are TRBV27 and TRBJ1-5; tentatively, D is TRBD1 (6 bases). V was shortened by 5 bases and J by 7 bases, with 15 bases between the two germline ends. The CDR3 has 14 amino acids. From germline, CDR1 is MNHEY and CDR2 SMNVEV (reference sequence). The CDR3 loop is CASSDLGGAQPQHF. The CDR3 bases are TGTGCCAGCAGTGACCTGGGGGGGGCACAGCCCCAGCATTTT.

CDR3 nucleotides: TGTGCCAGCAGTACAGTTCATGGCTACACCTTC. It yields the protein CASSTVHGYTF. The V and J genes are TRBV25-1 and TRBJ1-2; unclear D gene. In germline, CDR1 is MGHDK, CDR2 SYGVNS. The CDR3 has 11 residues. V lost 5 bases, J lost 6 bases, and 7 bases lay in between.

V is TRBV15 and J is TRBJ1-5; 10 nucleotides match TRBD1. In germline, CDR1 is LNHNV, CDR2 YYDKDF (reference sequence). V lost 0 bases, J lost 0 bases, and 14 bases stayed unmatched. The CDR3 runs to 21 residues. DNA of the CDR3: TGTGCCACCAGCAGAGATCTGCGGGGACAGGGGTTAGGGTATAGCAATCAGCCCCAGCATTTT. This encodes CATSRDLRGQGLGYSNQPQHF.

The chain recombines TRBV9 with TRBJ1-5, with D possibly being TRBD1 (5 bases). CDR1 is SGDLS and CDR2 is YYNGEE in the germline V gene. The CDR3 is 14 amino acids. V lost 0 bases and J 9 bases, leaving 13 bases between the germline ends. CDR3 in DNA: TGTGCCAGCAGCGTAGAAGGGGCGGGGTGGCCCCAGCATTTT. Translating it yields CASSVEGAGWPQHF.

The chain uses TRBV6-1 and TRBJ1-5; 7 bases are shared with TRBD1. V was pared by 2 bases and J by 4 bases, with 14 bases of the junction left unmatched. The length of the CDR3 is 18 residues. Germline V gene data show CDR1 as MNHNS and CDR2 as SASEGT. CDR3 loop: CASSETHRGWDSNQPQHF. The CDR3 nucleotides are TGTGCCAGCAGTGAAACGCACAGGGGCTGGGACTCTAATCAGCCCCAGCATTTT.

The chain employs TRBV5-5 and TRBJ1-5; possible D gene TRBD1, 6 bases. This CDR3 is 16 amino acids long. V lost 4 bases to trimming and J lost 1 base, with 15 bases between them. Germline V gene lookup returns CDR1 SGHKS and CDR2 YYEKEE (reference sequence). The CDR3 sequence: CASSGLGGPSNQPQHF. The CDR3 nucleotides read TGTGCCAGCAGCGGATTAGGGGGACCGAGCAATCAGCCCCAGCATTTT. The full variable domain, in which reference TRBV5-5 and TRBJ1-5 provide the parts outside the CDR3, is DAGVTQSPTHLIKTRGQQVTLRCSPISGHKSVSWYQQVLGQGPQFIFQYYEKEERGRGNFPDRFSARQFPNYSSELNVNALLLGDSALYLCASSGLGGPSNQPQHFGDGTRLSIL.

This chain links TRBV7-2 with TRBJ1-2, with unresolved D. Germline CDR1 is SGHTA and CDR2 is FQGNSA. CDR3 length: 14 amino acids. The V end was cut by 0 bases, the J end by 5 bases, with 10 bases between. CDR3 DNA: TGTGCCAGCAGCTTAGCGTCGACTGATTATGGCTACACCTTC. Amino acid sequence: CASSLASTDYGYTF.

V and J are TRBV5-1 and TRBJ2-2; the match to TRBD1 covers 7 bases. The germline V gene has CDR1 SGHRS and CDR2 YFSETQ. The CDR3 is made up of 15 amino acids. With V trimmed by 6 bases and J by 0 bases, 5 bases remained unmatched. The CDR3 nucleotides are TGCGCCAGCACCTCAGGGACAGCGAACACCGGGGAGCTGTTTTTT. As protein: CASTSGTANTGELFF.

The V call is TRBV7-2, the J call TRBJ1-2, with TRBD1 matching 8 bases. Germline CDR1 SGHTA, CDR2 FQGNSA. This CDR3 spans 12 amino acids. Trimming removed 8 bases from V and 6 bases from J; junction bases left unmatched: 5. This CDR3 reads CASSRTGHGYTF. The CDR3 DNA reads as TGTGCCAGCTCAAGGACAGGGCATGGCTACACCTTC.

The rearrangement links TRBV4-1 to TRBJ1-5; D not certain. Germline V gene data show CDR1 as MGHRA and CDR2 as YSYEKL. CDR3 size: 12 residues. Between the trimmed V and J ends, which lost 4 bases and 6 bases, there was a span of 7 bases. This CDR3 is CASSPPSQPQHF. CDR3 coding DNA: TGCGCCAGCAGCCCCCCGAGTCAGCCCCAGCATTTT.

This chain links TRBV11-2 with TRBJ2-3; 13 nucleotides agree with TRBD2. The CDR3 sequence is 17 residues long. Germline V gene sequence: CDR1 SGHAT, CDR2 FQNNGV. V was pared by 6 bases and J by 2 bases, with 8 bases of the junction left unmatched. This chain's CDR3 is CASSSRLAGGFTDTQYF. CDR3 nucleotides: TGTGCCAGCAGTTCCCGACTAGCGGGGGGATTCACAGATACGCAGTATTTT.

The rearrangement links TRBV11-2 to TRBJ1-1; D might be TRBD1 (6 bases). Germline CDR1 reads SGHAT; CDR2 reads FQNNGV. The CDR3 is made up of 14 amino acids. Trimming removed 5 bases from V and 4 bases from J, with 14 bases in between. The CDR3 coding sequence is TGTGCCAGCAGCCGTACGGGACAACCCACTGAAGCTTTCTTT. This sequence encodes CASSRTGQPTEAFF.

The chain has TRBV7-2 and TRBJ1-2, with TRBD1 as a possible D gene (5 bases). The germline V gene encodes CDR1 SGHTA and CDR2 FQGNSA. V gave up 0 bases and J gave up 6 bases, with 11 bases separating them. The CDR3 loop spans 14 amino acids. The CDR3 DNA follows: TGTGCCAGCAGCTTAGCGTGGCAGGGCCATGGCTACACCTTC. It yields the protein CASSLAWQGHGYTF.

This clone was seen once. V and J are TRBV3-1 (or the pseudogene TRBV3-2) and TRBJ2-1, with 8 positions matching TRBD1. V lost 3 bases to trimming and J lost 9 bases; unmatched junction nucleotides: 4. The V gene's germline CDR1 is LGHDT and CDR2 YNNKEL (reference sequence). The CDR3 consists of 13 residues. The DNA for the CDR3 is TGTGCCAGCAGCCACGGCAGGGGGCGTGAGCAGTTCTTC. Protein: CASSHGRGREQFF.

CDR3 amino acids: CASSSATTGLADTQYF. The CDR3 DNA is TGTGCCAGCAGCTCCGCTACAACAGGGCTCGCAGATACGCAGTATTTT. The chain is built from TRBV7-2 and TRBJ2-3, with D perhaps TRBD1 (6 bases). The V gene lost 4 bases and the J gene lost 4 bases, with 18 bases spanning the gap. Germline V gives CDR1 SGHTA, CDR2 FQGNSA. The CDR3 spans 16 residues.

The chain couples TRBV6-1 to TRBJ2-3; 9 nucleotides match TRBD1. The V segment lost 3 bases and the J segment 1 base; nucleotides outside the gene matches: 8. The CDR3 extends over 17 amino acids. Germline V CDR1 and CDR2: MNHNS, SASEGT. CDR3 region: CASSETGTGWGTDTQYF. In nucleotides, the CDR3 is TGTGCCAGCAGTGAGACCGGGACAGGGTGGGGCACAGATACGCAGTATTTT.

The chain recombines TRBV14 with TRBJ2-7, with 7 nucleotides matching TRBD1. The CDR3 loop spans 17 amino acids. CDR1 is SGHDN, CDR2 FVKESK, per germline. The trim removed 4 bases at V and 3 bases at J, leaving 15 bases unmatched. Here the CDR3 reads CASSPMGTGQWIYEQYF. CDR3 DNA sequence: TGTGCCAGCAGCCCCATGGGCACGGGACAGTGGATCTACGAGCAGTACTTC.

This chain uses TRBV6-2 or TRBV6-3 with TRBJ1-5; the D is unclear. The CDR3 spans 15 residues. CDR1 MNHEY and CDR2 SVGEGT come from the germline V gene. V lost 0 bases and J 5 bases, leaving 11 bases between the germline ends. The CDR3 DNA follows: TGTGCCAGCAGTTACTCGAGCCGCGGGGATCAGCCCCAGCATTTT. Translated, it gives CASSYSSRGDQPQHF.

A remark on this clone: The sample holds other DNA sequences that translate to the same CDR3. This sequence joins TRBV6-5 and TRBJ1-5; perhaps TRBD1 as D (6 bases). The germline V gene encodes CDR1 MNHEY and CDR2 SVGAGI. The V and J ends lost 6 bases and 0 bases respectively, with 9 bases between them. CDR3 size: 14 residues. CDR3 DNA: TGTGCCAGCAGGGACAGCCATAGCAATCAGCCCCAGCATTTT. Translation gives CASRDSHSNQPQHF.

The chain has TRBV4-3 and TRBJ1-2; a possible D gene is TRBD1 (5 bases). The germline V gene has CDR1 LGHNA and CDR2 YSLEER. V shed 0 bases and J shed 5 bases, with 16 bases lying between them. The CDR3 runs 16 residues. In DNA form, the CDR3 reads TGCGCCAGCAGCCAAGATAGGACAACCAAGTATTATGGCTACACCTTC. Translating gives CASSQDRTTKYYGYTF.

A single count supports this clone. This chain connects TRBV2 to TRBJ2-3, with 9 bases aligning to TRBD2. Unmatched junction bases numbered 3, after V lost 1 base and J lost 1 base. The CDR3 contains 16 residues. In germline, CDR1 is SNHLY, CDR2 FYNNEI. CDR3 sequence (DNA): TGTGCCAGCAGTGAAGGCGGGGGGGCTGGCACAGATACGCAGTATTTT. It codes for CASSEGGGAGTDTQYF. Complete variable domain (other parts from reference TRBV2 and TRBJ2-3): EPEVTQTPSHQVTQMGQEVILRCVPISNHLYFYWYRQILGQKVEFLVSFYNNEISEKSEIFDDQFSVERPDGSNFTLKIRSTKLEDSAMYFCASSEGGGAGTDTQYFGPGTRLTVL.

The rearrangement links TRBV27 to TRBJ1-6, with TRBD1 as a possible D gene (6 bases). V was trimmed by 5 bases and J by 6 bases, leaving 14 bases between them. CDR1 is MNHEY and CDR2 is SMNVEV in the germline V gene (reference sequence). The CDR3 has 15 residues. The CDR3, as DNA: TGTGCCAGCAGTAGACAACAGGGTTCTAATTCACCCCTCCACTTT. It yields the protein CASSRQQGSNSPLHF.

This chain connects TRBV11-3 to TRBJ1-2, with 9 bases that match TRBD1. Germline V gene sequence: CDR1 SGHNT, CDR2 YENEEA. The CDR3 sequence is 11 residues long. V lost 5 bases, J lost 12 bases, and 4 bases stayed unmatched. CDR3 sequence reads: CASSLGTGNTF. CDR3 coding DNA: TGTGCCAGCAGCCTGGGGACAGGGAACACCTTC.